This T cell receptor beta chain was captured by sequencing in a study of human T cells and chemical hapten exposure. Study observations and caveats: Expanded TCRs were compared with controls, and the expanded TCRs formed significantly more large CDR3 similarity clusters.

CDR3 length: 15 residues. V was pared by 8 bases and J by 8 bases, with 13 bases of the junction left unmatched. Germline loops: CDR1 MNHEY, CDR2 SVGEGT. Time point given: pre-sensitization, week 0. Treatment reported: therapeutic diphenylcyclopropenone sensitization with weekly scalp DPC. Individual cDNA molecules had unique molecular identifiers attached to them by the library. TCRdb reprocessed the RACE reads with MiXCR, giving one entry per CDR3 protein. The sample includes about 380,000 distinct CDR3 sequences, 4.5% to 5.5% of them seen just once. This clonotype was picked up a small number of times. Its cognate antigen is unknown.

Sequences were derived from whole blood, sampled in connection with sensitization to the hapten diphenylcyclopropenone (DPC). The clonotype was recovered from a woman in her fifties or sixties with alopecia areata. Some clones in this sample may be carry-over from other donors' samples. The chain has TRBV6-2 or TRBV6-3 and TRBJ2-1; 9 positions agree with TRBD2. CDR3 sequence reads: CASFNAGGNRDEQFF. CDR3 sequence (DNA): TGTGCCAGCTTTAATGCGGGAGGGAACAGGGATGAGCAGTTCTTC.